The rows below give T cell receptor beta chains drawn from one sample of a study of blood T cell repertoires in COVID-19. Generated by immunoSEQ multiplex PCR, the TCRdb table keeps only in-frame clones and is missing some. Of fewer than 250,000 clones listed, 70% to 80% are singletons. The sample consisted of peripheral blood. These receptor sequences come from a woman aged 45 to 65 with acute or convalescent COVID-19. Both conserved end residues are part of each CDR3. Size is stated for part of the rows, as once, few or many counts, or as a class when the clone is expanded.

.	TRBV7-2	TRBJ1-2	CASSPRQGMWGYTF
.	TRBV3-1/TRBV3-2	TRBJ2-7	CASSQEGGEQYF
.	TRBV5-4	TRBJ2-1	CASSSGTGGYNEQFF
.	TRBV12-3/TRBV12-4	TRBJ2-7	CASSFGTGYEQYF
.	TRBV5-6	TRBJ2-7	CASSLEGLAGPYEQYF
.	TRBV19	TRBJ2-7	CASSMGTSRNEQYF
.	TRBV7-8	TRBJ2-1	CASSVGQALNSYNEQFF
.	TRBV6-5	TRBJ1-6	CASKVGQTHSPLHF
.	TRBV19	TRBJ2-2	CASSNRKNTGELFF
.	TRBV19	TRBJ1-5	CASSTDSSNQPQHF
few	TRBV5-1	TRBJ1-2	CASSSVNVGYGYTF